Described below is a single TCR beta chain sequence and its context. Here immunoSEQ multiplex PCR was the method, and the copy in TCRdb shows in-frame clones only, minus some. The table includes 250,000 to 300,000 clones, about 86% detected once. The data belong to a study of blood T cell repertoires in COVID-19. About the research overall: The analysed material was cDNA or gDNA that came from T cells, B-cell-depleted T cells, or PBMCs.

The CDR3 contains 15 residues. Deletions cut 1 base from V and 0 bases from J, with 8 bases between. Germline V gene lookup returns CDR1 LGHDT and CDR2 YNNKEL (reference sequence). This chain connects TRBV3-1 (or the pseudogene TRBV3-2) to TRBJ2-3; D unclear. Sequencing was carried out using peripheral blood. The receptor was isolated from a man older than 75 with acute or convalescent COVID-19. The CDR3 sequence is CASSQGMTSTDTQYF. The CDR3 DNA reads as TGTGCCAGCAGCCAAGGGATGACTAGCACAGATACGCAGTATTTT.